This T cell receptor (beta chain) was recovered during a study of T cell responses to AZD1222 COVID-19 vaccine. To note about this clone: Antigen unknown.

Assay used: immunoSEQ multiplex PCR; TCRdb lists only in-frame clones, some missing. The sample consists of around 100,000 clones, about 88% of them appearing once. Trimming shortened V by 6 bases and J by 7 bases, and 13 bases separated the two germline ends. The CDR3 totals 12 residues. The germline CDR1 and CDR2 sequences are MNHNY and SVGAGI (reference sequence). The study's findings and limits: Spike was spanned by vaccine-associated CD4 TCRs, which were dominant at 160-218 and 743-854. All repertoire sampling was performed exclusively after the peak T cell response. Two doses of AZD1222 preceded a rise in Spike-specific TCR breadth and depth. Mostly white British, mostly female donors; authors suggested clonal diversity may be underestimated.

The sequence was collected from an adult in good health. The specimen was peripheral blood, collected on day 0 of AZD1222 vaccination. J is TRBJ2-7 and V is TRBV6-6; D might be TRBD1 or TRBD2, each matching 5 bases. This CDR3 reads CASSPGRWEQYF. As DNA, the CDR3 is TGTGCCAGCAGCCCGGGACGCTGGGAGCAGTACTTC.